The TCR beta chain under discussion was sequenced for a study of identical twins. This clonotype was detected only a few times. Its antigen is undetermined. The CDR3 extends over 17 amino acids. Germline V lookup: CDR1 ENHRY, CDR2 SYGVKD. With 0 bases removed from V and 3 bases from J, the gap between germline ends came to 16 bases. TCRdb reanalysed the 5' RACE reads using MiXCR and keeps one entry per CDR3 protein. Here the sample spans approximately 280,000 distinct CDR3 sequences, about 8.1% being singletons. General study findings and limits: Diverse VJ usage suggested most zero-insertion clonotypes were not invariant T cells. Reduced insertions were recorded for abundant cord blood beta clonotypes, with no such pattern in memory repertoires. Excess twin sharing in beta out-of-frame sequences was weaker. Twins shared out-of-frame alpha sequences with excess low generation probability.

This sample also appeared in a second study, on yellow fever vaccine responses in identical twins.

The sample consisted of memory (CD45RO+) T cells sorted from blood. The clonotype comes from a woman under 30 in good health. The chain employs TRBV10-3 and TRBJ2-3; D perhaps matches TRBD2 (5 bases). The CDR3 sequence: CAISESTAGGLTDTQYF. The CDR3 DNA reads TGTGCCATCAGTGAGTCGACGGCGGGTGGGTTGACAGATACGCAGTATTTT.